This T cell receptor beta chain was profiled in a study of a mutant IDH1 vaccine in newly diagnosed glioma. Overall study context: Patients got radiotherapy, temozolomide, or both beforehand, and most got both.

Noted time point: week 35, safety follow-up. The vaccine gave 300 ug of a 20-mer mutant IDH1 peptide subcutaneously per dose. Patients received eight vaccinations in weeks 1, 3, 5, 7, 11, 15, 19, 23. This clone appeared once. What it binds is not known. The CDR3 contains 18 residues. V shed 5 bases and J 4 bases; nucleotides not matched to a gene: 8. CDR1 and CDR2 (germline): PRHDT, FYEKMQ (reference sequence). Repertoires were generated with immunoSEQ multiplex PCR, while TCRdb's copy carries only in-frame clones and drops some. The data hold 33,000 or so clones, with around three quarters observed a single time. Overall study findings and caveats: Top-clonotype changes in peripheral T cells seemed unrelated to pseudoprogression. Vaccine-induced immune responses occurred in roughly 94% of patients.

The specimen was PBMCs, collected from a glioma patient whose treatment included an IDH1 peptide vaccine. This sequence originates from a woman aged 25 to 45 with glioma. Some clones in this sample may be carry-over from other donors' samples. The gene calls are TRBV13 and TRBJ2-6; 13 nucleotides align to TRBD2. This CDR3 is CASSPGGLAGAGANVLTF. DNA of the CDR3: TGTGCCAGCAGCCCCGGCGGACTAGCGGGAGCCGGGGCCAACGTCCTGACTTTC.